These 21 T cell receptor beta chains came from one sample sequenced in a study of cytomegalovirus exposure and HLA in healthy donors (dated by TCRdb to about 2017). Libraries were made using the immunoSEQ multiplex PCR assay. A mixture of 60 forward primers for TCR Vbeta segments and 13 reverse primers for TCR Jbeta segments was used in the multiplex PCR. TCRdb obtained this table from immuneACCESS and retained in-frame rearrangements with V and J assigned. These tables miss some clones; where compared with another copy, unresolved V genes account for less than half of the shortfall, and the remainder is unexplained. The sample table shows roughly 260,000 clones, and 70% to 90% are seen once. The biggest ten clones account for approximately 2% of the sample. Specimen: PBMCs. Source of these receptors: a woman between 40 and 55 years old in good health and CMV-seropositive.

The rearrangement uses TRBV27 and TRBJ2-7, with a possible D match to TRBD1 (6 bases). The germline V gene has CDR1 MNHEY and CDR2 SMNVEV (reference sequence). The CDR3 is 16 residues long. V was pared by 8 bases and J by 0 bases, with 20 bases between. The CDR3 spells CASGKPAGVSSYEQYF. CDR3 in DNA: TGTGCCAGCGGCAAACCAGCAGGGGTAAGCTCCTACGAGCAGTACTTC.

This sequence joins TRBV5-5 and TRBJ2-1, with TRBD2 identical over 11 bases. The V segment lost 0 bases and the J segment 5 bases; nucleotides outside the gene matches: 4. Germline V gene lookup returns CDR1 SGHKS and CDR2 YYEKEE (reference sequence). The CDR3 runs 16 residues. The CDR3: CASSLAGTSGHNEQFF. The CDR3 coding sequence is TGTGCCAGCAGCTTGGCCGGGACTAGCGGCCACAATGAGCAGTTCTTC.

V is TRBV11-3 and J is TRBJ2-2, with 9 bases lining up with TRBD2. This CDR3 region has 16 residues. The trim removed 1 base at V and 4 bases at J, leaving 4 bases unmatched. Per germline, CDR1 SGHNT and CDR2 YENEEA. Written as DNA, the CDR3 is TGTGCCAGCAGCTTAGTGGGCGGGGGGGGCACCGGGGAGCTGTTTTTT. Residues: CASSLVGGGGTGELFF.

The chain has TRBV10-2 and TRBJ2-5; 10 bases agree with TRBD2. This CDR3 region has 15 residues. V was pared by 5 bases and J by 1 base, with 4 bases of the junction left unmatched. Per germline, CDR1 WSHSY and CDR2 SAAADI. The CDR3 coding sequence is TGCGCCAGCAGTCGGACTAGCGGCCTCCAAGAGACCCAGTACTTC. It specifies CASSRTSGLQETQYF.

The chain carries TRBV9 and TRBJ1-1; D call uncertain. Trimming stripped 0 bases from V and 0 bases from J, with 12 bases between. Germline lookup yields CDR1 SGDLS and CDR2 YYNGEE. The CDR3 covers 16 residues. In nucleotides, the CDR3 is TGTGCCAGCAGCGTAGCCCCCCGGGGATTGAACACTGAAGCTTTCTTT. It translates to CASSVAPRGLNTEAFF.

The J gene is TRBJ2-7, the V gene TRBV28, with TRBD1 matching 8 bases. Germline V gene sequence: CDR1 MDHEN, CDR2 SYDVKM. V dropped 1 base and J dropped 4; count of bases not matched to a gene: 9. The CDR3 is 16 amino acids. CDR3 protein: CASSLFGQGAWYEQYF. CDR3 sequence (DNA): TGTGCCAGCAGTTTATTCGGGCAGGGGGCTTGGTACGAGCAGTACTTC.

CDR3 in DNA: TGTGCCAGCAGCGTAGATCGGGAGTCTGGAAACACCATATATTTT. Translation: CASSVDRESGNTIYF. This chain joins TRBV9 and TRBJ1-3, with D unresolved. There are 15 residues in the CDR3. CDR1 is SGDLS and CDR2 is YYNGEE in the germline V gene. Trimming took off 0 bases at V and 1 base at J, with 8 bases between the two ends.

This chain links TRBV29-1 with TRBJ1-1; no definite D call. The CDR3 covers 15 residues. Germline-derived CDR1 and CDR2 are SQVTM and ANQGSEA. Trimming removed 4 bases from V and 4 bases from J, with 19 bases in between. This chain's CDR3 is CSVVENRLGGTEAFF. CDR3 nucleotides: TGCAGCGTTGTAGAAAACCGGCTTGGCGGCACTGAAGCTTTCTTT.

CDR3 nucleotide sequence: TGTGCCAGCAGTGGTGGAGGGACGGTTAGAAGCTCCTACAATGAGCAGTTCTTC. It encodes CASSGGGTVRSSYNEQFF. The V call is TRBV7-9, the J call TRBJ2-1; tentatively, D is TRBD2 (6 bases). Germline values: CDR1 SEHNR, CDR2 FQNEAQ (reference sequence). The length of the CDR3 is 18 residues. Trimming took 6 bases from V and 0 from J, leaving 21 bases between them.

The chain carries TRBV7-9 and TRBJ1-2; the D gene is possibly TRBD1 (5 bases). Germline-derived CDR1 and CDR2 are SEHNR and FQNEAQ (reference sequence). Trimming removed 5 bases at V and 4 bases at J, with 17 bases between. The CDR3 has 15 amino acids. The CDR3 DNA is TGTGCCAGCAGCCCGGCGGGGGGGGTAAGCTATGGCTACACCTTC. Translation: CASSPAGGVSYGYTF.

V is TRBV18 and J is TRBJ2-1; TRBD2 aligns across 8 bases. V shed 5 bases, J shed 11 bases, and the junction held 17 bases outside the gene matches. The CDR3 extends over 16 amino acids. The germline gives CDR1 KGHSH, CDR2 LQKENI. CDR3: CASSSRGSGIHNQQFF. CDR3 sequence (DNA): TGTGCCAGCTCATCCCGCGGTAGCGGGATACATAACCAGCAGTTCTTC.

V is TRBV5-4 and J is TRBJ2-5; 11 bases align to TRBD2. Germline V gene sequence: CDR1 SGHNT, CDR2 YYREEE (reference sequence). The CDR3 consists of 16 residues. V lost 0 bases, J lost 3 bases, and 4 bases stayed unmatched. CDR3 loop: CASSLGLLAGEETQYF. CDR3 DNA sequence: TGTGCCAGCAGCTTGGGGCTACTAGCGGGAGAAGAGACCCAGTACTTC.

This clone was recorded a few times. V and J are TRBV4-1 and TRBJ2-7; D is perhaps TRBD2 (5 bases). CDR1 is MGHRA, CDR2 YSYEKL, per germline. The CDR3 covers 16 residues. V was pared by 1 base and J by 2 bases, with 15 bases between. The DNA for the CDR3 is TGCGCCAGCAGCCAAGTGGAGGCCGGGCGAACCTACGAGCAGTACTTC. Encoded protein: CASSQVEAGRTYEQYF.

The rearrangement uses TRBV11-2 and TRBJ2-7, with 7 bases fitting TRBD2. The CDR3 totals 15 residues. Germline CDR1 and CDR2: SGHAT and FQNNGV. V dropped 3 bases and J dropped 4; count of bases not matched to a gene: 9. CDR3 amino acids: CASSFSSGKVYEQYF. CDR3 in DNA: TGTGCCAGCAGCTTTTCCAGCGGGAAGGTATACGAGCAGTACTTC.

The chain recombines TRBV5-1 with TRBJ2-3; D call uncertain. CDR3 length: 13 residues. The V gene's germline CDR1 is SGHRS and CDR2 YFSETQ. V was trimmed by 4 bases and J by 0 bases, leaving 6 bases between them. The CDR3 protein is CASSPVSTDTQYF. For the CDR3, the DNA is TGCGCCAGCAGCCCCGTGAGCACAGATACGCAGTATTTT.

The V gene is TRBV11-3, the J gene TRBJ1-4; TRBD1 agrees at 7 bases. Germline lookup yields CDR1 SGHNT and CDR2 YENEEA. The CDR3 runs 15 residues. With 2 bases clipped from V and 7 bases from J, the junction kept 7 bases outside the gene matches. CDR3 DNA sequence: TGTGCCAGCAGCTTACGGACAGGTTTTGGTGAAAAACTGTTTTTT. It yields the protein CASSLRTGFGEKLFF.

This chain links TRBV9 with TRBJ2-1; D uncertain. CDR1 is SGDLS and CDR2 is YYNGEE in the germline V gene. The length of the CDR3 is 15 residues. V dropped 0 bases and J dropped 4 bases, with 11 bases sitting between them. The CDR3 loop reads CASSVGGPTYNEQFF. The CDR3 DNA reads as TGTGCCAGCAGCGTAGGAGGCCCAACATACAATGAGCAGTTCTTC.

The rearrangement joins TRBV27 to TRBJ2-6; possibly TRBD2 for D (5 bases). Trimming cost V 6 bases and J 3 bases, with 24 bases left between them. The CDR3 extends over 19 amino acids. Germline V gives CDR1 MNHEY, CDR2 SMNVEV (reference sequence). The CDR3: CASSAGFREGYSGANVLTF. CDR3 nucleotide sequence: TGTGCCAGCAGCGCCGGGTTTCGGGAAGGTTACAGTGGGGCCAACGTCCTGACTTTC. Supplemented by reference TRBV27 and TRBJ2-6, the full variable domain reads EAQVTQNPRYLITVTGKKLTVTCSQNMNHEYMSWYRQDPGLGLRQIYYSMNVEVTDKGDVPEGYKVSRKEKRNFPLILESPSPNQTSLYFCASSAGFREGYSGANVLTFGAGSRLTVL.

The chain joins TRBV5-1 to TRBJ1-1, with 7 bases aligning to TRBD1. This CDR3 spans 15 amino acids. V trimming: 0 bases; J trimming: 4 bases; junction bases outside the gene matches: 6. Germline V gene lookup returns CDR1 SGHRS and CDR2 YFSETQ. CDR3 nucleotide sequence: TGCGCCAGCAGCTTGGGCAGGGGGTTGAGCACTGAAGCTTTCTTT. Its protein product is CASSLGRGLSTEAFF.

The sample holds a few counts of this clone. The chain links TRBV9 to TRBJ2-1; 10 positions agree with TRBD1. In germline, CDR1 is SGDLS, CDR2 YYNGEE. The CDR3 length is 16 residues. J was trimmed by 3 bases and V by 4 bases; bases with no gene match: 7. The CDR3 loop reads CASSTHRDRGYNEQFF. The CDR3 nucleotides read TGTGCCAGCAGCACACATCGGGACAGGGGCTACAATGAGCAGTTCTTC.

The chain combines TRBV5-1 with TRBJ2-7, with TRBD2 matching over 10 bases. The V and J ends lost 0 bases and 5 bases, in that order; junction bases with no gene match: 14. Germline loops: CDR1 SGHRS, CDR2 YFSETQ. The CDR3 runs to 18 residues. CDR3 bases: TGCGCCAGCAGCTTGGGACCAAGGGCTAGCGGGAGAAAGGACGAGCAGTACTTC. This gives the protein CASSLGPRASGRKDEQYF.